The text below deals with one T cell receptor beta chain. What it binds is unknown. This sample is drawn from a study of CD4 T cells in relation to SARS-CoV-2 and coronaviruses. Across the whole study: TCR beta CDR3s were sequenced after 10-day antigen culture of PBMCs.

TCRdb's table, derived via immunoSEQ multiplex PCR, lists solely in-frame clones and lacks some. The sample carries more than 20,000 clones, approximately 68% recorded once. CD4+ T cells from unexposed donors were obtained before the COVID-19 pandemic (2011-2018). After roughly 9 days of culture, CD4+ T cells were isolated. V was cut by 6 bases and J by 3 bases, with 11 bases left in between. The CDR3 runs to 14 residues. Germline CDR1 SGHTA, CDR2 FQGNSA. The rearrangement links TRBV7-2 to TRBJ1-4, with D possibly being TRBD1 (6 bases). This sequence was found in a human donor in good health. The sequencing sample was made of CD4+ T cells from PBMCs, cultured in vitro. The CDR3 nucleotides are TGTGCCAGCAGGCAGGGGTTCGCTAATGAAAAACTGTTTTTT. This sequence encodes CASRQGFANEKLFF.